The 20 T cell receptor beta chains listed next were all sequenced from one sample in a study of blood T cell repertoires in COVID-19. Generated by immunoSEQ multiplex PCR, the TCRdb table keeps only in-frame clones and is missing some. The data contain more than 250,000 clones, over 75% of them singletons. The specimen was peripheral blood. All receptors come from a human donor in a cohort sampled during active COVID-19.

This sequence joins TRBV4-1 and TRBJ2-7, with 9 nucleotides matching TRBD1. Trimming took 4 bases from V and 3 from J; bases not matched to a gene: 4. CDR3 length equals 14 residues. Per the germline V gene, CDR1 is MGHRA and CDR2 is YSYEKL. The CDR3 spells CASSRGDRDYEQYF. The CDR3, as DNA: TGCGCCAGCAGCCGAGGGGACAGGGACTACGAGCAGTACTTC.

V is TRBV6-5 and J is TRBJ1-2, with unresolved D. From germline, CDR1 is MNHEY and CDR2 SVGAGI. V lost 4 bases and J lost 8, with 17 bases in between. CDR3 size: 14 residues. This CDR3 reads CASSSASRTGGYTF. The CDR3 region has the DNA TGTGCCAGCAGTTCGGCCAGTCGAACGGGGGGCTACACCTTC.

The chain links TRBV3-1 (or the pseudogene TRBV3-2) to TRBJ1-3; weak D call: TRBD1 (6 bases). V was pared by 7 bases and J by 0 bases, with 19 bases between. Germline V CDR1 and CDR2: LGHDT, YNNKEL (reference sequence). The CDR3 spans 17 residues. CDR3 loop: CASTNQLDRNSGNTIYF. The CDR3 DNA sequence: TGTGCCAGCACCAACCAACTTGACAGGAACTCTGGAAACACCATATATTTT.

This chain connects TRBV27 to TRBJ1-5, with 10 bases identical to TRBD1. The CDR3 loop spans 15 amino acids. Unmatched junction bases numbered 6, after V lost 5 bases and J lost 5 bases. The germline gives CDR1 MNHEY, CDR2 SMNVEV (reference sequence). The CDR3 nucleotides are TGTGCCAGCAGTCGAGCCGGGACAGGGGATCAGCCCCAGCATTTT. Its translation is CASSRAGTGDQPQHF.

The rearrangement links TRBV3-1 (or the pseudogene TRBV3-2) to TRBJ1-4; 8 nucleotides match TRBD1. V shed 2 bases and J 5 bases; nucleotides not matched to a gene: 7. The CDR3 runs to 16 residues. CDR1 is LGHDT and CDR2 is YNNKEL in the germline V gene (reference sequence). The CDR3: CASSQSAGTGNEKLFF. In DNA, the CDR3 is TGTGCCAGCAGCCAATCCGCCGGGACAGGAAATGAAAAACTGTTTTTT.

This clone was observed a single time. In DNA form, the CDR3 reads TGTGCCAGCTTAACTTCGTTAACCGGGGAGCTGTTTTTT. It codes for CASLTSLTGELFF. J is TRBJ2-2 and V is TRBV28; D unresolved. The CDR3 is 13 residues long. Trimming took off 8 bases at V and 5 bases at J, with 12 bases between the two ends. Germline-derived CDR1 and CDR2 are MDHEN and SYDVKM.

The chain is built from TRBV4-1 and TRBJ1-3, with TRBD1 matching 9 bases. The CDR3 has 16 amino acids. Germline V gives CDR1 MGHRA, CDR2 YSYEKL. With 6 bases clipped from V and 2 bases from J, the junction kept 8 bases outside the gene matches. The CDR3: CASRAVGQGAGNTIYF. DNA of the CDR3: TGCGCCAGCAGGGCTGTGGGACAGGGCGCTGGAAACACCATATATTTT.

J is TRBJ1-2 and V is TRBV30; D uncertain. The CDR3 sequence is 12 residues long. V was cut by 1 base and J by 4 bases, with 7 bases left in between. In germline, CDR1 is GTSNPN, CDR2 SVGIG (reference sequence). The CDR3 loop reads CAWSEQFYGYTF. The CDR3 DNA is TGTGCCTGGAGTGAACAGTTCTATGGCTACACCTTC.

This rearrangement joins TRBV28 to TRBJ2-5; weak D call: TRBD1 (7 bases). Per the germline V gene, CDR1 is MDHEN and CDR2 is SYDVKM. V was clipped by 4 bases and J by 4 bases, with 16 bases between them. The CDR3 contains 15 residues. This CDR3 is CASSSPGDSLETQYF. The CDR3 DNA sequence: TGTGCCAGCAGTTCGCCGGGGGACAGCCTAGAGACCCAGTACTTC.

This clone showed up just once. The V gene is TRBV30, the J gene TRBJ1-2; D gene ambiguous. Trimming removed 7 bases at V and 0 bases at J, with 12 bases between. Looked up from germline, CDR1 is GTSNPN and CDR2 is SVGIG (reference sequence). This CDR3 has 13 amino acids. The CDR3 loop reads CALGRVSNYGYTF. DNA of the CDR3: TGTGCCTTAGGGAGGGTTTCTAACTATGGCTACACCTTC.

This chain links TRBV4-1 with TRBJ1-1; 7 bases agree with TRBD1. Per the germline V gene, CDR1 is MGHRA and CDR2 is YSYEKL. This CDR3 is built from 14 residues. V dropped 4 bases and J dropped 5; count of bases not matched to a gene: 7. Here the CDR3 DNA reads TGCGCCAGCAGCCTCACCACAGGGGAGACTGAAGCTTTCTTT. It yields the protein CASSLTTGETEAFF.

The chain employs TRBV28 and TRBJ2-7, with a tentative D call TRBD2 (6 bases). CDR1 is MDHEN, CDR2 SYDVKM, per germline. The CDR3 spans 14 residues. Trimming removed 2 bases at V and 7 bases at J, with 15 bases between. The CDR3 region has the DNA TGTGCCAGCAGTTTAGGGGGGAGGACCCTGGAGCAGTACTTC. Translating gives CASSLGGRTLEQYF.

Written as DNA, the CDR3 is TGTGCCATCAGCGAAGAGGTCGGCGAGCAGTACTTC. As protein: CAISEEVGEQYF. The rearrangement uses TRBV10-3 and TRBJ2-7; no clear D. CDR3 length: 12 residues. Trimming shortened V by 6 bases and J by 6 bases, and 12 bases separated the two germline ends. Germline loops: CDR1 ENHRY, CDR2 SYGVKD.

The chain joins TRBV19 to TRBJ1-1, with D hard to call. The CDR3 totals 14 residues. The V gene lost 7 bases and the J gene lost 3 bases, with 15 bases spanning the gap. The V gene's germline CDR1 is LNHDA and CDR2 SQIVND (reference sequence). The DNA of the CDR3 is TGTGCCAGTACCCCTTGGACGGACTACACTGAAGCTTTCTTT. The encoded protein is CASTPWTDYTEAFF.

This clone was counted a few times. The chain couples TRBV27 to TRBJ1-2; D unresolved. Trimming cost V 7 bases and J 4 bases, with 19 bases left between them. This CDR3 region has 15 residues. CDR1 MNHEY and CDR2 SMNVEV come from the germline V gene (reference sequence). CDR3 in DNA: TGTGCCAGCAACACTCGAGCGGCCGGGCCCTATGGCTACACCTTC. Its protein is CASNTRAAGPYGYTF.

The J gene is TRBJ2-3, the V gene TRBV28, with 7 bases identical to TRBD2. Germline CDR1 MDHEN, CDR2 SYDVKM. The CDR3 sequence is 16 residues long. J lost 2 bases, V lost 2 bases, and 7 bases had no gene match. The CDR3 spells CASSLVASGNTDTQYF. CDR3 nucleotide sequence: TGTGCCAGCAGTTTAGTGGCTAGCGGAAACACAGATACGCAGTATTTT.

The genes are TRBV5-4 and TRBJ2-1; 12 bases are a match to TRBD2. Germline trimming cut 4 bases from V and 8 bases from J; bases unmatched to any gene: 7. Germline CDR1 and CDR2: SGHNT and YYREEE (reference sequence). The CDR3 sequence is 15 residues long. CDR3 DNA: TGTGCCAGCAGCCTCGGGACTAGCGGGTTAGATGAGCAGTTCTTC. The encoded protein is CASSLGTSGLDEQFF. Full variable domain (remainder filled in from reference TRBV5-4 and TRBJ2-1): ETGVTQSPTHLIKTRGQQVTLRCSSQSGHNTVSWYQQALGQGPQFIFQYYREEENGRGNFPPRFSGLQFPNYSSELNVNALELDDSALYLCASSLGTSGLDEQFFGPGTRLTVL.

The CDR3: CASSQVGTGVYGGSYEQYF. CDR3 coding DNA: TGCGCCAGCAGCCAAGTAGGGACAGGGGTATACGGTGGCTCCTACGAGCAGTACTTC. The chain combines TRBV4-1 with TRBJ2-7; 10 bases align to TRBD1. V lost 1 base to trimming and J lost 0 bases; unmatched junction nucleotides: 12. The CDR3 sequence is 19 residues long. The germline CDR1 and CDR2 sequences are MGHRA and YSYEKL.

The rearrangement joins TRBV4-2 to TRBJ2-7; TRBD2 is a possible D gene (5 bases). V lost 0 bases and J lost 4, with 10 bases in between. Germline loops: CDR1 LGHNA, CDR2 YNFKEQ. CDR3 length equals 14 residues. CDR3 region: CASSQDMVAYEQYF. As DNA, the CDR3 is TGTGCCAGCAGCCAAGATATGGTAGCGTACGAGCAGTACTTC.

The chain recombines TRBV18 with TRBJ1-2; D is ambiguous. Germline V lookup: CDR1 KGHSH, CDR2 LQKENI. Between the trimmed V and J ends, which lost 4 bases and 1 base, there was a span of 10 bases. The CDR3 totals 14 residues. CDR3 sequence reads: CASSRERNNYGYTF. The DNA of the CDR3 is TGTGCCAGCTCACGAGAGAGAAATAACTATGGCTACACCTTC.